A selection of T cell receptor beta chains follows, all from one sample in a study of blood T cell repertoires in COVID-19. Generated by immunoSEQ multiplex PCR, the TCRdb table keeps only in-frame clones and is missing some. Here the sample spans 270,000 or so clones, 86% being singletons. The sample taken for sequencing was peripheral blood. These receptors were collected from a man aged 40-49 years with active or convalescent COVID-19. CDR3s include the opening cysteine and the closing phenylalanine or tryptophan. A D gene is named only where the DNA matches it firmly. The size entry is marked missing in some rows and otherwise reads once, few, many or a size class.

size	V	J	D	CDR3	DNA
.	TRBV6-5	TRBJ1-2	.	CASSYSLLWRDYGYTF	TGTGCCAGCAGTTACTCTTTATTGTGGAGAGACTATGGCTACACCTTC
many	TRBV11-2	TRBJ1-2	TRBD1	CASSADTKGAGYGYTF	TGTGCCAGCAGCGCGGACACGAAGGGGGCGGGCTATGGCTACACCTTC
.	TRBV12-3/TRBV12-4	TRBJ1-2	.	CASGSGSGYTF	TGTGCCAGTGGATCCGGGTCTGGCTACACCTTC
.	TRBV5-4	TRBJ1-1	.	CASSPPGGATEAFF	TGTGCCAGCAGCCCCCCTGGAGGGGCTACTGAAGCTTTCTTT
.	TRBV6-5	TRBJ1-2	TRBD1	CASSYGQGLGGYTF	TGTGCCAGCAGTTACGGACAGGGCCTGGGCGGCTACACCTTC
.	TRBV4-2	TRBJ1-6	TRBD1	CASSQDGQGGAPLHF	TGTGCCAGCAGCCAAGACGGACAGGGTGGCGCCCCCCTCCACTTT
once	TRBV2	TRBJ2-1	.	CASSGETTTYNEQFF	TGTGCCAGCAGTGGGGAGACCACAACCTACAATGAGCAGTTCTTC
.	TRBV11-3	TRBJ2-5	.	CASSRSFETQYF	TGTGCCAGCAGTCGCAGTTTTGAGACCCAGTACTTC
once	TRBV25-1	TRBJ2-3	.	CASSDTRRKYTDTQYF	TGTGCCAGCAGTGATACGAGGCGGAAATACACAGATACGCAGTATTTT
.	TRBV29-1	TRBJ2-1	TRBD2	CSVEPGLANYNEQFF	TGCAGCGTTGAACCGGGACTAGCGAATTACAATGAGCAGTTCTTC
.	TRBV30	TRBJ1-4	.	CAWGPGTYNEKLFF	TGTGCCTGGGGCCCCGGGACATATAATGAAAAACTGTTTTTT
.	TRBV4-1	TRBJ2-1	TRBD2	CASSQDGLAGDSTSYNEQFF	TGCGCCAGCAGCCAAGATGGACTAGCGGGGGATTCAACCTCCTACAATGAGCAGTTCTTC
.	TRBV27	TRBJ2-1	TRBD2	CASSLSGVTRSYNEQFF	TGTGCCAGCAGTCTTAGCGGGGTCACCCGCTCCTACAATGAGCAGTTCTTC
.	TRBV6-5	TRBJ1-5	TRBD1	CASSPTGDRNQPQHF	TGTGCCAGCAGCCCGACAGGGGATCGCAATCAGCCCCAGCATTTT
.	TRBV10-3	TRBJ2-3	.	CAISEGFSTDTQYF	TGTGCCATCAGTGAGGGCTTTAGCACAGATACGCAGTATTTT
.	TRBV23-1	TRBJ2-1	.	CASSQCTKSSYNEQFF	TGCGCCAGCAGTCAATGTACTAAAAGCTCCTACAATGAGCAGTTCTTC
.	TRBV11-2	TRBJ2-2	TRBD1	CASSWGQDFGELFF	TGTGCCAGCAGCTGGGGACAGGACTTCGGGGAGCTGTTTTTT
once	TRBV24-1	TRBJ2-1	.	CATSDLRVTYNEQFF	TGTGCCACCAGTGATTTACGGGTTACCTACAATGAGCAGTTCTTC
.	TRBV6-6	TRBJ2-1	TRBD2	CASTPSPSGVTVEQFF	TGTGCCAGCACTCCCTCCCCTAGCGGGGTGACGGTTGAGCAGTTCTTC
.	TRBV6-5	TRBJ2-7	TRBD1	CASPRTGAYEQYF	TGTGCCAGCCCTAGGACAGGGGCATACGAGCAGTACTTC
.	TRBV5-4	TRBJ1-4	.	CASSTAGPRVEKLFF	TGTGCCAGCAGTACGGCGGGCCCGCGGGTTGAAAAACTGTTTTTT
.	TRBV5-1	TRBJ2-7	TRBD1	CASSLRDSSHSSYEQYF	TGCGCCAGCAGCCTCCGGGACAGCTCCCACAGCTCCTACGAGCAGTACTTC
.	TRBV6-5	TRBJ1-2	TRBD1	CASSYMSGGDYGYTF	TGTGCCAGCAGTTACATGTCAGGGGGCGACTATGGCTACACCTTC
.	TRBV5-6	TRBJ2-1	TRBD1	CASSSGTGSNNEQFF	TGTGCCAGCAGCTCTGGGACAGGGTCTAACAATGAGCAGTTCTTC
.	TRBV5-5	TRBJ1-4	TRBD1	CASSSGQGGEKLFF	TGTGCCAGCAGCTCCGGACAGGGCGGGGAAAAACTGTTTTTT
.	TRBV5-6	TRBJ1-2	TRBD1	CASSYQLRVTGVRGYGYTF	TGTGCCAGCAGCTACCAGTTACGTGTGACAGGGGTTCGAGGCTATGGCTACACCTTC
once	TRBV3-1/TRBV3-2	TRBJ1-2	TRBD1	CASSPLDRVGHGYTF	TGTGCCAGCAGCCCACTAGACAGGGTGGGGCATGGCTACACCTTC
.	TRBV7-7	TRBJ2-3	.	CASSLNRADTQYF	TGTGCCAGCAGCTTAAACAGGGCAGATACGCAGTATTTT
once	TRBV5-1	TRBJ2-7	TRBD2	CASSLLIAGESEQYF	TGCGCCAGCAGCTTATTAATAGCGGGAGAAAGCGAGCAGTACTTC
.	TRBV30	TRBJ1-3	TRBD1	CAWTRGASSGNTIYF	TGTGCCTGGACCAGGGGGGCCTCCTCTGGAAACACCATATATTTT
once	TRBV29-1	TRBJ1-2	.	CSVEGQEDYGYTF	TGCAGCGTCGAGGGCCAAGAGGACTATGGCTACACCTTC
.	TRBV19	TRBJ1-6	TRBD1	CASSAWTGNNSPLHF	TGTGCCAGTAGTGCCTGGACAGGGAATAATTCACCCCTCCACTTT
.	TRBV7-8	TRBJ1-5	.	CASSLGTALSNQPQHF	TGTGCCAGCAGCTTAGGTACAGCTCTTAGCAATCAGCCCCAGCATTTT
.	TRBV5-1	TRBJ2-7	TRBD1	CASGAWDSSYEQYF	TGCGCCAGCGGGGCCTGGGACAGTTCCTACGAGCAGTACTTC
few	TRBV10-2	TRBJ1-2	.	CASSEGGGRDGYTF	TGCGCCAGCAGTGAGGGGGGGGGCCGGGATGGCTACACCTTC
.	TRBV10-1	TRBJ2-2	TRBD1	CASSRETGAFGELFF	TGCGCCAGCAGTCGCGAGACAGGGGCTTTCGGGGAGCTGTTTTTT
.	TRBV29-1	TRBJ1-1	.	CSVEEGVAFF	TGCAGCGTTGAAGAAGGGGTGGCTTTCTTT
.	TRBV12-3/TRBV12-4	TRBJ2-7	.	CASGRTAYEQYF	TGTGCCAGCGGAAGGACAGCCTACGAGCAGTACTTC
.	TRBV2	TRBJ1-6	TRBD1	CASSGLTGGSPLHF	TGTGCCAGCAGTGGGTTAACAGGGGGTTCACCCCTCCACTTT
.	TRBV6-5	TRBJ2-3	.	CASSRGLADTQYF	TGTGCCAGCAGCCGAGGGTTGGCAGATACGCAGTATTTT
.	TRBV19	TRBJ1-2	TRBD1	CASIPTGANSDGYTF	TGTGCCAGTATTCCGACAGGGGCCAACTCGGATGGCTACACCTTC